Below, one TCR beta chain is given with its context. Its antigen specificity is not known. Base quality data are lacking; no much larger clone is found one base away. Before TCR sequencing, CD3+CD8+ T cells were sorted from fresh PBMCs. Genomic DNA was isolated using the QIAamp DNA Blood Mini Kit and then sent out for immunoSEQ repertoire analysis. Using a standard quantity of genomic DNA template, multiplex PCR was run to amplify the CDR3 regions. An Illumina platform was used to sequence the PCR products. Regarding the original processing steps: Alignment of sequences to a reference was performed, and V, D and J gene definitions were taken from IMGT. A nearest-neighbor clustering algorithm merged closely related sequences to remove PCR and sequencing errors. V, D and J usage was examined in productive unique and total sequences using ImmunoSEQ Analyzer tools along with R version 3.6.1. The table was pulled from immuneACCESS by TCRdb, which kept in-frame rearrangements only. Such tables lose some clones; where checked, under half of the loss comes from unresolved V genes, and the rest has no known cause. V and J calls plus clone size are reproduced from that table; the DNA served to infer D and trimming. Within this sample are approximately 3,100 clones, with 89% of them counted one time only. 12% of the sample is in the top ten clones.

The sample belongs to a study of immunodeficiency (dated by TCRdb to the late 2010s). In the study overall: Repertoire analysis was done to look for VDJ recombination defects and oligoclonality. General study outcomes and caveats: Restricted TRB V-J pairing and lower productive entropy were observed in patient CD8+ T cells compared with control CD8+ T cells. Based on top-100 and total clonotype frequencies, severe oligoclonality was found in patient CD8+ T cells but not in patient CD4+ T cells. Entropy comparisons showed n=3 (open circles) for patients versus healthy controls; a thymic development effect was only suggested as possible.

This receptor was taken from a human donor in good health. Material for sequencing was CD8+ T cells from blood.

The nucleotide sequence is TGCGCCAGCAGCCAGGGATTATCGGGAGATACGCAGTATTTT. This is translated as CASSQGLSGDTQYF. The chain was built from TRBV4-1 and TRBJ2-3, with no D gene named confidently. The junction carries 12 bases between V and J, which are trimmed by 3 bases and 5 bases respectively. Based on the germline V gene, the CDR1 and CDR2 sequences are MGHRA and YSYEKL. The CDR3 starts with the cysteine, ends with the phenylalanine, and has 14 residues. CDR3 DNA only is kept here, 42 bases in frame from base 1.